The 17 T cell receptor beta chains reported below all come from one sample, sequenced in a study of CD8+CD57+ T cells in acquired aplastic anemia (dated by TCRdb to the late 2010s). TCRdb names Illumina HiSeq 2000 as the instrument used. Profiling of TCR beta VDJ combinations and CDR3 sequences used genomic DNA as the template. Clones were called with MiXCR by TCRdb after fastp trimmed the public reads at Q25, and only in-frame beta chains were retained. CDR3 protein sequences are deduplicated, and each keeps its most common genes and DNA. The table for this sample lists roughly 63,000 distinct CDR3 sequences; around 50% of them were counted only once. Of the sample, 6.5% to 9.5% is held by the ten largest clones. Sequencing input: sorted CD4+, CD8+, or CD8+CD57+ T cells (not recorded which) from PBMCs. The receptors were sampled from a human donor in good health, serving as a control.

The J gene is TRBJ2-3, the V gene TRBV24-1; TRBD2 matches 8 bases. With 5 bases clipped from V and 8 bases from J, the junction kept 5 bases outside the gene matches. The CDR3 contains 13 residues. CDR1 is KGHDR, CDR2 SFDVKD, per germline. The DNA of the CDR3 is TGTGCCACCAGTGGCCCCGGGAGGGGTACGCAGTATTTT. This translates into CATSGPGRGTQYF.

About this clonotype: The junction differs from germline at one of its ends, possibly a read error. This rearrangement joins TRBV29-1 to TRBJ1-2; no firm D call. The CDR3 totals 14 residues. Per germline, CDR1 SQVTM and CDR2 ANQGSEA. For the CDR3, the DNA is TGCAGCGTTTTTCCGTCAGTACTTAACTGTGGCTACACCTTC. Translated: CSVFPSVLNCGYTF.

CDR3 protein: CASRGPNLNTGELFF. In DNA form, the CDR3 reads TGTGCCAGCAGGGGGCCTAACTTGAACACCGGGGAGCTGTTTTTT. The chain uses TRBV25-1 and TRBJ2-2, with a weak D call TRBD1 (5 bases). Between the trimmed V and J ends, which lost 6 bases and 1 base, there was a span of 12 bases. Germline V CDR1 and CDR2: MGHDK, SYGVNS. CDR3 length: 15 amino acids.

This chain uses TRBV20-1 with TRBJ1-2; perhaps TRBD1 as D (5 bases). Germline V CDR1 and CDR2: DFQATT, SNEGSKA (reference sequence). This CDR3 is 11 amino acids long. Between the trimmed V and J ends, which lost 3 bases and 6 bases, there was a span of 8 bases. The CDR3, as DNA: TGCAGTGCTAGCGTACAGGATGGCTACACCTTC. Translation gives CSASVQDGYTF.

The chain recombines TRBV25-1 with TRBJ2-3; 11 bases fit TRBD2. The junction had 6 bases not matched to a gene; V was cut back by 4 bases and J by 3 bases. Germline CDR1 MGHDK, CDR2 SYGVNS. The CDR3 sequence is 16 residues long. The CDR3 reads CASSVIWTSGTDTQYF. The DNA of the CDR3 is TGTGCCAGCAGTGTAATCTGGACTAGCGGGACAGATACGCAGTATTTT.

The rearrangement joins TRBV25-1 to TRBJ1-6; D is uncertain. Germline CDR1 is MGHDK and CDR2 is SYGVNS. V was shortened by 3 bases and J by 3 bases, with 9 bases between the two germline ends. The CDR3 runs to 15 residues. CDR3 nucleotides: TGTGCCAGCAGTGACCCAGGCGACTATAATTCACCCCTCCACTTT. It translates to CASSDPGDYNSPLHF.

The chain recombines TRBV11-2 with TRBJ1-1, with 8 bases matching TRBD1. Germline V CDR1 and CDR2: SGHAT, FQNNGV. Germline trimming cut 1 base from V and 5 bases from J; bases unmatched to any gene: 6. The CDR3 runs 15 residues. The CDR3 is CASSLVQGALTEAFF. CDR3 DNA sequence: TGTGCCAGCAGCTTAGTGCAGGGGGCGCTTACTGAAGCTTTCTTT. Using reference TRBV11-2 and TRBJ1-1 for the parts outside the CDR3, the full variable domain is EAGVAQSPRYKIIEKRQSVAFWCNPISGHATLYWYQQILGQGPKLLIQFQNNGVVDDSQLPKDRFSAERLKGVDSTLKIQPAKLEDSAVYLCASSLVQGALTEAFFGQGTRLTVV.

Of note for this clonotype: A much larger clone differs from this one at a single base, so this may be a read error. The conserved closing phenylalanine or tryptophan is absent in this CDR3, likely reflecting a read error. The chain couples TRBV12-3 or TRBV12-4 to TRBJ2-1, with D hard to call. The CDR3 spans 12 residues. V dropped 8 bases and J dropped 7 bases, with 12 bases sitting between them. The CDR3 bases are TGTGCCAGCTCGAAGGCTGGAAATGAGCAGTTCCTC. As protein: CASSKAGNEQFL.

The genes are TRBV7-3 and TRBJ2-7, with D perhaps assigned TRBD1 or TRBD2 (5 bases each). Per germline, CDR1 SGHTA and CDR2 FQGTGA. Trimming took 7 bases from V and 2 from J, leaving 12 bases between them. This CDR3 region has 13 residues. CDR3 coding DNA: TGTGCCAGCACCCCTCGGGGCCCCTACGAGCAGTACTTC. This encodes CASTPRGPYEQYF. The whole variable domain, remainder taken from reference TRBV7-3 and TRBJ2-7, is GAGVSQTPSNKVTEKGKYVELRCDPISGHTALYWYRQSLGQGPEFLIYFQGTGAADDSGLPNDRFFAVRPEGSVSTLKIQRTERGDSAVYLCASTPRGPYEQYFGPGTRLTVT.

The chain links TRBV24-1 to TRBJ1-2, with TRBD1 matching 7 bases. Germline CDR1 is KGHDR and CDR2 is SFDVKD. CDR3 length equals 18 residues. V lost 8 bases, J lost 6 bases, and 23 bases stayed unmatched. The DNA of the CDR3 is TGTGCCACCACCCTCGCGAGGGTCACTGCGGGACAGACAAATGGCTACACCTTC. Its protein is CATTLARVTAGQTNGYTF.

On this clonotype: Germline is not matched at one junction end, which may reflect a read error. The V gene is TRBV7-7, the J gene TRBJ2-3; 7 bases align to TRBD1. Germline V lookup: CDR1 SSHAT, CDR2 FNYEAQ (reference sequence). This CDR3 is 13 amino acids long. The CDR3 reads CASSAVQGQTQYF. CDR3 nucleotide sequence: TGTGCTAGCAGCGCAGTACAGGGACAGACGCAGTATTTT.

This clonotype was found a few times. The J gene is TRBJ1-2, the V gene TRBV20-1; D is unclear. This CDR3 is built from 13 residues. Germline V gene sequence: CDR1 DFQATT, CDR2 SNEGSKA (reference sequence). V lost 0 bases and J 4 bases, leaving 9 bases between the germline ends. The CDR3 DNA reads TGCAGTGCTAGAGATCCTGAAAGCTATGGCTACACCTTC. Its protein is CSARDPESYGYTF.

V usage is TRBV10-3 and J usage is TRBJ2-1; 12 bases match TRBD2. This CDR3 has 16 amino acids. V dropped 7 bases and J dropped 5; count of bases not matched to a gene: 9. Per germline, CDR1 ENHRY and CDR2 SYGVKD. DNA of the CDR3: TGTGCCATCACTGGGGAGACTAGCGGGGGAGACAATGAGCAGTTCTTC. As protein: CAITGETSGGDNEQFF.

The J gene is TRBJ1-6, the V gene TRBV2; no firm D call. This CDR3 comprises 17 residues. V lost 2 bases to trimming and J lost 4 bases, with 15 bases between them. Germline CDR1 and CDR2: SNHLY and FYNNEI. CDR3 in DNA: TGTGCCAGCAGTGAATCCTTGGGTGGGGAATATAATTCACCCCTCCACTTT. It encodes CASSESLGGEYNSPLHF.

This clonotype was picked up many times. One end of the junction is discordant with germline, which a read error may explain. The V call is TRBV11-1, the J call TRBJ2-1, with a tentative D call TRBD1 (6 bases). The CDR3 extends over 15 amino acids. The germline V gene encodes CDR1 SGHAT and CDR2 FQDESV (reference sequence). The CDR3 DNA reads as TGTGCCAGTAGCTCACAGGGAATTCACGACAATGAGCAGTTCTTC. Its protein is CASSSQGIHDNEQFF.

This clonotype occurred once. No conserved phenylalanine or tryptophan is present at the end of the CDR3, so a read error is the likely explanation. The CDR3, as DNA: TGTGCCATCGGGAGAACAGGGGACAATTCACCCCTCCACCTT. Its translation: CAIGRTGDNSPLHL. The gene calls are TRBV10-3 and TRBJ1-6; 7 positions match TRBD1. V lost 8 bases and J lost 7; bases outside the gene matches: 8. This CDR3 region has 14 residues. The germline V gene encodes CDR1 ENHRY and CDR2 SYGVKD.

The chain joins TRBV25-1 to TRBJ1-6; D remains unclear. Germline CDR1 and CDR2: MGHDK and SYGVNS. CDR3 size: 14 residues. Trimming took 4 bases from V and 8 from J, leaving 12 bases between them. CDR3 residues: CASSVHRPYSPLHF. The CDR3 coding sequence is TGTGCCAGCAGTGTCCATCGTCCCTATTCACCCCTCCACTTT.